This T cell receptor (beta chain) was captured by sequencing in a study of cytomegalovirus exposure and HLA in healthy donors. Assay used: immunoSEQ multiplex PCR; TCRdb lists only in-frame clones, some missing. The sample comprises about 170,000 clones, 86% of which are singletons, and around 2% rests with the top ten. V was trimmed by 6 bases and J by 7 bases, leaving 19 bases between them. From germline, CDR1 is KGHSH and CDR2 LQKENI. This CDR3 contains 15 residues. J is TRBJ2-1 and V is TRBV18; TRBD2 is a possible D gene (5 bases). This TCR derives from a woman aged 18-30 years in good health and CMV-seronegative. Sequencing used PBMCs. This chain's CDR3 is CASSPEAVTGNEQFF. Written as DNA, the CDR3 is TGTGCCAGCTCTCCCGAAGCGGTGACGGGGAATGAGCAGTTCTTC.